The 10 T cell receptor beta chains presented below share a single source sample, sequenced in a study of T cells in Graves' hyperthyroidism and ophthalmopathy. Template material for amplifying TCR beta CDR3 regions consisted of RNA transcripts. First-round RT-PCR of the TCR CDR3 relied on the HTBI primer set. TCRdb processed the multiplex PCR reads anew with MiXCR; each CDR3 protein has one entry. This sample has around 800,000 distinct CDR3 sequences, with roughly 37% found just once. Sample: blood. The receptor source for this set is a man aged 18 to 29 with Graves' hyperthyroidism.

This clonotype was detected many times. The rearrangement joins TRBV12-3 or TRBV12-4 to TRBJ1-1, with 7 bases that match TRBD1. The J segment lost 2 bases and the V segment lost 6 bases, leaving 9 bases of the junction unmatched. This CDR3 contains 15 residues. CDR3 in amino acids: CASSLTRQGNTEAFF. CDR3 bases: TGTGCCAGCAGCTTAACCAGACAGGGCAACACTGAAGCTTTCTTT.

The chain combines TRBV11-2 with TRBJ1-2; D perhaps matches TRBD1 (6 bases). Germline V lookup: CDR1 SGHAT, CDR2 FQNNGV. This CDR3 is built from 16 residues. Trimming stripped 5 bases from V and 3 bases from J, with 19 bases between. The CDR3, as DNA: TGTGCCAGCAGCCCTATCATACAGGGAGTGCACTATGGCTACACCTTC. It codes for CASSPIIQGVHYGYTF.

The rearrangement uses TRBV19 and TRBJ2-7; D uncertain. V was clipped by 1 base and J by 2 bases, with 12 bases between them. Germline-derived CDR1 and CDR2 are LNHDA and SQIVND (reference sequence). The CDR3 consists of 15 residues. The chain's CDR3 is CASSIGTVLTYEQYF. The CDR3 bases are TGTGCCAGTAGTATAGGGACCGTTCTTACCTACGAGCAGTACTTC.

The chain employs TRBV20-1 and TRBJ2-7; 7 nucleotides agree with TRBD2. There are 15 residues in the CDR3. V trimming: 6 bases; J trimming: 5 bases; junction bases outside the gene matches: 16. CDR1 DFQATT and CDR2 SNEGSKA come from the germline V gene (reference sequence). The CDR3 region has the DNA TGCAGTGCGAAACGCCTAGCGGACTCAACTAACGAGCAGTACTTC. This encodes CSAKRLADSTNEQYF.

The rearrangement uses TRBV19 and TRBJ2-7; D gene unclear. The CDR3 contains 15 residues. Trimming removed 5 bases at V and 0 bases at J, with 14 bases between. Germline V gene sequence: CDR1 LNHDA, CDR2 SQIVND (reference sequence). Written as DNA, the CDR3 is TGTGCCAGTAGTCCGAAGCCGACGGGCTCCTACGAGCAGTACTTC. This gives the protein CASSPKPTGSYEQYF.

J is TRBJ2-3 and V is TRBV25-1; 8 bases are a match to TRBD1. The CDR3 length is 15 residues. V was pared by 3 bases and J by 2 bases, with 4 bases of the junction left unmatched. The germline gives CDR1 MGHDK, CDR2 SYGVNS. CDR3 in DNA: TGTGCCAGCAGTGAGACGGGACAGGTCACAGATACGCAGTATTTT. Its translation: CASSETGQVTDTQYF.

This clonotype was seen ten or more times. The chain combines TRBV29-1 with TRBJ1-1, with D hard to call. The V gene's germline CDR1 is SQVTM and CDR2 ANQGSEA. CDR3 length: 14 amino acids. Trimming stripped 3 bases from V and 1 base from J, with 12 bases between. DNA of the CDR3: TGCAGCGTTGACCCCCACGGCGGGAACACTGAAGCTTTCTTT. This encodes CSVDPHGGNTEAFF. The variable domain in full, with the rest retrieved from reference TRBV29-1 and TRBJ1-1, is SAVISQKPSRDICQRGTSLTIQCQVDSQVTMMFWYRQQPGQSLTLIATANQGSEATYESGFVIDKFPISRPNLTFSTLTVSNMSPEDSSIYLCSVDPHGGNTEAFFGQGTRLTVV.

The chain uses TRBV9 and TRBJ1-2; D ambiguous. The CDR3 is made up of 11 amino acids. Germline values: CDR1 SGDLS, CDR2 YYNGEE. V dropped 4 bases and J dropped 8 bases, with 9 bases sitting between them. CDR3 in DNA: TGTGCCAGCAGCTCGTTCGGAGGCTACACCTTC. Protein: CASSSFGGYTF.

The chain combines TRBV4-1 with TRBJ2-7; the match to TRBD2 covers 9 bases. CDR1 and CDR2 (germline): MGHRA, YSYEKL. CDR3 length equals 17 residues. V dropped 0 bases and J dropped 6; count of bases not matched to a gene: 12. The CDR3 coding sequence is TGCGCCAGCAGCCAAGAGCTAGCGGGAACTATGGGGTGCGAGCAGTACTTC. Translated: CASSQELAGTMGCEQYF.

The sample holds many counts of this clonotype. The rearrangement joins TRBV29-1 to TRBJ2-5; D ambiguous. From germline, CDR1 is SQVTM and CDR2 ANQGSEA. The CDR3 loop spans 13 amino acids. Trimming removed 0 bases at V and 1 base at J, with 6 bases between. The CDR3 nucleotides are TGCAGCGTTGAAGAGAACCCCCAAGAGACCCAGTACTTC. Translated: CSVEENPQETQYF. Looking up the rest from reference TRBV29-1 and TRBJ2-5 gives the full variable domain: SAVISQKPSRDICQRGTSLTIQCQVDSQVTMMFWYRQQPGQSLTLIATANQGSEATYESGFVIDKFPISRPNLTFSTLTVSNMSPEDSSIYLCSVEENPQETQYFGPGTRLLVL.